This TCR beta chain was documented in a study of shared clonotypes between healthy human individuals. Overall study context: The donors, a couple of women and a few men, were aged 18 to 49.

V lost 3 bases to trimming and J lost 6 bases, with 23 bases between them. CDR1 is LNHNV, CDR2 YYDKDF, per germline (reference sequence). This CDR3 has 17 amino acids. Regarding the study as a whole: Sequencing depth was predicted to influence how clonotypes are shared among donors. Few donors limited the genetic and exposure-history diversity represented.

With respect to this clone: Its specificity is not known.

The donors were all Caucasian adults (living in Nashville, Tennessee). TCRdb's copy holds only in-frame clones and misses some; the assay was immunoSEQ multiplex PCR. This sample yields about 2.4 million clones, of which 93% are seen a single time; more than 0.35% belongs to the top ten. The receptor was isolated from a man younger than 35 in good health. Some clones in this sample may be carry-over from other donors' samples. This chain joins TRBV15 and TRBJ1-1; TRBD1 might be the D (6 bases). The specimen sequenced was naive CD4+ T cells from PBMCs. Subset here: CD45RA+ positively selected. In DNA form, the CDR3 reads TGTGCCACCAGCAGCAATGTGGGGGCGTCCAGACGGGCTGAAGCTTTCTTT. It translates to CATSSNVGASRRAEAFF. The variable domain in full, completed from reference TRBV15 and TRBJ1-1, reads DAMVIQNPRYQVTQFGKPVTLSCSQTLNHNVMYWYQQKSSQAPKLLFHYYDKDFNNEADTPDNFQSRRPNTSFCFLDIRSPGLGDTAMYLCATSSNVGASRRAEAFFGQGTRLTVV.